These T cell receptor beta chains were read from a single sample in a study of blood T cell repertoires in COVID-19. Profiling relied on immunoSEQ multiplex PCR, and the TCRdb table lists in-frame clones only, not all of them. The sample shows 150,000 to 200,000 clones, 75% to 90% of them seen only once. The sample taken for sequencing was peripheral blood. These TCRs come from a human donor in a cohort sampled during active COVID-19. The CDR3 runs from the conserved cysteine through the conserved F or W. A D gene is named only where the DNA matches it firmly. Some rows have no size entry. The others give once, few or many, or a class for an expanded clone.

J gene | D gene | clone size | V gene | CDR3 protein | CDR3 DNA
TRBJ2-1 | NA | once | TRBV4-1 | CASSQLHLPYNEQFF | TGCGCCAGCAGCCAATTACATCTCCCGTACAATGAGCAGTTCTTC
TRBJ2-7 | TRBD1 | NA | TRBV6-1 | CASSEAWTGRYEQYF | TGTGCCAGCAGTGAAGCTTGGACAGGGCGCTACGAGCAGTACTTC
TRBJ2-3 | TRBD2 | NA | TRBV30 | CAWSVLRGGADTQYF | TGTGCCTGGAGTGTCCTGCGGGGGGGGGCAGATACGCAGTATTTT
TRBJ1-1 | TRBD1 | NA | TRBV19 | CASSWGTGDTEAFF | TGTGCCAGTAGCTGGGGGACAGGGGACACTGAAGCTTTCTTT
TRBJ2-7 | TRBD2 | NA | TRBV19 | CASSPGGSTYEQYF | TGTGCCAGTAGTCCAGGCGGGAGTACCTACGAGCAGTACTTC
TRBJ2-3 | TRBD2 | NA | TRBV19 | CASSFGLAGGYTQYF | TGTGCCAGTAGTTTTGGACTAGCGGGAGGTTATACGCAGTATTTT
TRBJ1-6 | NA | NA | TRBV6-5 | CASSRDQEGSPLHF | TGTGCCAGCAGTCGAGACCAGGAGGGGTCACCCCTCCACTTT
TRBJ1-5 | TRBD1 | NA | TRBV7-2 | CASSRMTGYGQPQHF | TGTGCCAGCAGCCGGATGACAGGGTACGGTCAGCCCCAGCATTTT
TRBJ1-1 | NA | NA | TRBV6-2/TRBV6-3 | CASSLPTATEAFF | TGTGCCAGCAGTCTACCGACAGCTACTGAAGCTTTCTTT
TRBJ1-2 | TRBD1 | NA | TRBV5-1 | CASSTLTGNRGYTF | TGCGCCAGCAGCACCTTGACAGGGAATCGGGGCTACACCTTC
TRBJ2-3 | NA | NA | TRBV21-1 | CASSPRGRASRILPDTQYF | TGTGCCAGCAGCCCAAGGGGGAGGGCTAGCCGCATACTACCGGATACGCAGTATTTT
TRBJ1-2 | NA | NA | TRBV9 | CASSVGVGANYGYTF | TGTGCCAGCAGCGTAGGGGTGGGAGCTAACTATGGCTACACCTTC
TRBJ2-1 | NA | NA | TRBV20-1 | CSASLAAVTYNEQFF | TGCAGTGCTAGTCTGGCAGCGGTTACCTACAATGAGCAGTTCTTC
TRBJ1-1 | TRBD1 | NA | TRBV6-2/TRBV6-3 | CASSKHRGPDTEAFF | TGTGCCAGCAGCAAACACAGGGGGCCGGACACTGAAGCTTTCTTT
TRBJ2-1 | TRBD2 | NA | TRBV7-9 | CASSFSGRRGFSYNEQFF | TGTGCCAGCAGCTTTAGCGGGAGGAGGGGATTCTCCTACAATGAGCAGTTCTTC
TRBJ1-3 | TRBD1 | NA | TRBV4-1 | CASSQAPGQGEGNTIYF | TGCGCCAGCAGCCAGGCTCCGGGACAGGGAGAAGGAAACACCATATATTTT
TRBJ1-1 | NA | NA | TRBV7-2 | CASSLAGGRGYTEAFF | TGTGCCAGCAGCTTAGCGGGAGGCAGAGGGTACACTGAAGCTTTCTTT
TRBJ2-1 | NA | NA | TRBV4-3 | CASSRYTTGYNEQFF | TGCGCCAGCAGCCGGTATACTACGGGGTACAATGAGCAGTTCTTC
TRBJ1-5 | NA | NA | TRBV9 | CASSVDINQPQHF | TGTGCCAGCAGCGTAGATATCAATCAGCCCCAGCATTTT
TRBJ1-3 | NA | NA | TRBV3-1/TRBV3-2 | CASSQGVGGTTGNTIYF | TGTGCCAGCAGCCAAGGGGTGGGGGGTACCACGGGAAACACCATATATTTT
TRBJ2-3 | TRBD2 | NA | TRBV7-9 | CASSLAGEADTQYF | TGTGCCAGCAGCCTAGCGGGAGAGGCAGATACGCAGTATTTT
TRBJ1-2 | TRBD1 | NA | TRBV6-5 | CASSYRPTGGYGYTF | TGTGCCAGCAGTTACCGCCCCACAGGGGGCTATGGCTACACCTTC
TRBJ1-3 | TRBD1 | NA | TRBV18 | CASSRGQGASGNTIYF | TGTGCCAGCTCACGGGGACAGGGGGCTTCTGGAAACACCATATATTTT
TRBJ1-4 | TRBD1 | NA | TRBV27 | CASSSGGQINEKLFF | TGTGCCAGCAGTTCAGGGGGACAGATTAATGAAAAACTGTTTTTT
TRBJ2-1 | NA | NA | TRBV24-1 | CATVSGSPLNEQFF | TGTGCCACCGTTAGTGGGTCCCCACTAAATGAGCAGTTCTTC
TRBJ2-1 | TRBD2 | NA | TRBV7-8 | CASSQGQRDLRPEQFF | TGTGCCAGCAGCCAGGGTCAGCGGGACTTAAGGCCTGAGCAGTTCTTC